This entry is about one T cell receptor beta chain. Its antigen is unidentified. The sample belongs to a study of circulating and synovial CD4+ cells in juvenile arthritis. Study-level findings and limits: The pathogenic-like versus bulk T cell difference escaped Vbeta family analysis. These blood cells shared more CDR3 sequences with synovium than bulk blood.

Sequenced by immunoSEQ multiplex PCR; TCRdb stores in-frame clones only, minus some. Seen here are thousands of clones, about 91% observed once, and the top ten hold about 1.8%. Trimming stripped 1 base from V and 5 bases from J, with 18 bases between. Germline V gene data show CDR1 as SGHDT and CDR2 as YYEEEE. The CDR3 runs to 16 residues. The rearrangement joins TRBV5-6 to TRBJ2-5; a possible D gene is TRBD2 (6 bases). The sample consisted of HLA-DR+ CD4+ T cells from blood. The subset was: circulating pathogenic-like lymphocytes, sorted as HLA-DR+CD14-CD3+CD4+CD25low/- blood T cells. This TCR came from a human donor with juvenile idiopathic arthritis. CDR3 loop: CASSLLGSVLGETQYF. DNA of the CDR3: TGTGCCAGCAGCTTGCTCGGGAGCGTTTTGGGGGAGACCCAGTACTTC. The full variable domain, completed using reference TRBV5-6 and TRBJ2-5, is DAGVTQSPTHLIKTRGQQVTLRCSPKSGHDTVSWYQQALGQGPQFIFQYYEEEERQRGNFPDRFSGHQFPNYSSELNVNALLLGDSALYLCASSLLGSVLGETQYFGPGTRLLVL.